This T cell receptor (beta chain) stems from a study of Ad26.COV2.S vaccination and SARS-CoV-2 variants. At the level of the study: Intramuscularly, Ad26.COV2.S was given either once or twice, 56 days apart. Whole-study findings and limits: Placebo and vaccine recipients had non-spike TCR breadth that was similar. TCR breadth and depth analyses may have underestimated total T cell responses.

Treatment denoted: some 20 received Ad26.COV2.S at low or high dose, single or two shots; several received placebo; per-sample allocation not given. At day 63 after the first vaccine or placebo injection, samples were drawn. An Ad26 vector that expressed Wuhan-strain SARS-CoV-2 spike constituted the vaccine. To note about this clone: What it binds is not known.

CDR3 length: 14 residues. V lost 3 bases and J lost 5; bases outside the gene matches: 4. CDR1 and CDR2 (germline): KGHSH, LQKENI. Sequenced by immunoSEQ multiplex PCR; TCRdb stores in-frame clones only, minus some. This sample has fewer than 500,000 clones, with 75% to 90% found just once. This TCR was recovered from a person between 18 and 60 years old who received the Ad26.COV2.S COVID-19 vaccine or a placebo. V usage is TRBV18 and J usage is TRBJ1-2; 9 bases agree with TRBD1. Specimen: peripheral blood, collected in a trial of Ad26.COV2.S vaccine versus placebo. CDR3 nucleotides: TGTGCCAGCTCACCCGGACAGGGGATATATGGCTACACCTTC. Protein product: CASSPGQGIYGYTF.